This TCR beta chain derives from a study of T cells in localized non-small cell lung cancer. Points from the study as a whole: Sequencing was limited to one tumor region, leaving the possibility of heterogeneity open.

Notes on this clone: Its antigen remains unidentified.

TCRdb's copy holds only in-frame clones and misses some; the assay was immunoSEQ multiplex PCR. The top ten hold approximately 6% of the sample, which has tens of thousands of clones, around 86% seen once. The clonotype was recovered from a man aged 35 to 70 with stage I lung adenocarcinoma. Specimen: peripheral blood, collected before any cancer treatment.

CDR3 loop: CASSLRRLADEQYF. The DNA for the CDR3 is TGTGCCAGCAGCCTTCGGAGACTAGCGGACGAGCAGTACTTC. The chain has TRBV4-2 and TRBJ2-7; TRBD2 matches 9 bases. Germline CDR1 and CDR2: LGHNA and YNFKEQ. The V segment lost 4 bases and the J segment 5 bases; nucleotides outside the gene matches: 6. The CDR3 totals 14 residues.